Each of the 32 T cell receptor beta chains below was sequenced from the same sample in a study of OX40 agonist ivuxolimab in advanced cancers. Generated by immunoSEQ multiplex PCR, the TCRdb table keeps only in-frame clones and is missing some. The table lists about 90,000 clones, around nine tenths of them singletons. The source was CD4+ or CD8+ T cells sorted from blood, collected in a trial of the OX40 agonist ivuxolimab. These receptor sequences come from an adult with an advanced solid tumor such as melanoma, head and neck, liver or kidney cancer.

The V call is TRBV20-1, the J call TRBJ2-5; D call uncertain. Germline V gives CDR1 DFQATT, CDR2 SNEGSKA (reference sequence). V gave up 8 bases and J gave up 2 bases, with 9 bases separating them. CDR3 length equals 11 residues. The CDR3 protein is CSILTQETQYF. Here the CDR3 DNA reads TGCAGTATACTTACTCAAGAGACCCAGTACTTC.

J is TRBJ1-5 and V is TRBV19; 10 nucleotides match TRBD1. The CDR3 sequence is 16 residues long. Trimming cost V 5 bases and J 6 bases; bases outside gene matches: 10. The germline V gene encodes CDR1 LNHDA and CDR2 SQIVND (reference sequence). The CDR3 coding sequence is TGTGCCAGTAGTTCCCCCTTGACAGGGGGCACTCAGCCCCAGCATTTT. Translating it yields CASSSPLTGGTQPQHF.

The rearrangement joins TRBV5-4 to TRBJ2-3; a weak D match, TRBD2 (6 bases). Germline V gene lookup returns CDR1 SGHNT and CDR2 YYREEE (reference sequence). The germline V and J ends were trimmed by 4 bases and 0 bases, with 15 bases remaining between them. The CDR3 has 16 amino acids. The CDR3 DNA sequence: TGTGCCAGCAGCCTCATTAGCGGAACTAGCACAGATACGCAGTATTTT. This sequence encodes CASSLISGTSTDTQYF.

The J gene is TRBJ2-2, the V gene TRBV19, with D perhaps matching TRBD1 (5 bases). This CDR3 is built from 13 residues. Between the trimmed V and J ends, which lost 6 bases and 3 bases, there was a span of 8 bases. Looked up from germline, CDR1 is LNHDA and CDR2 is SQIVND (reference sequence). Here the CDR3 reads CASRRQYTGELFF. CDR3 DNA sequence: TGTGCCAGTAGACGACAGTACACCGGGGAGCTGTTTTTT.

Comments on this clone: Within the sample, other DNA sequences also encode this same CDR3. V and J are TRBV5-4 and TRBJ2-1, with TRBD1 as a possible D gene (5 bases). The V and J ends lost 2 bases and 2 bases respectively, with 11 bases between them. There are 15 residues in the CDR3. Germline V CDR1 and CDR2: SGHNT, YYREEE (reference sequence). The CDR3 region has the DNA TGTGCCAGCAGCTTAGGGCAAGGGGCCTACAATGAGCAGTTCTTC. Residues: CASSLGQGAYNEQFF.

This chain uses TRBV18 with TRBJ2-7; D is perhaps TRBD1 (6 bases). Trimming left V 5 bases short and J 1 base short, with 12 bases between. The germline V gene has CDR1 KGHSH and CDR2 LQKENI. This CDR3 region has 14 residues. In DNA form, the CDR3 reads TGTGCCAGCTCATTGCGGACAGATTCCTACGAGCAGTACTTC. It yields the protein CASSLRTDSYEQYF.

V gene TRBV13 combines with J gene TRBJ1-3; D is undetermined. Trimming took off 6 bases at V and 0 bases at J, with 21 bases between the two ends. Germline V lookup: CDR1 PRHDT, CDR2 FYEKMQ (reference sequence). This CDR3 is 18 amino acids long. This CDR3 reads CASRSYLRTADSGNTIYF. The DNA for the CDR3 is TGTGCCAGCAGATCTTACCTCCGGACTGCTGACTCTGGAAACACCATATATTTT.

V is TRBV29-1 and J is TRBJ1-1; 8 nucleotides line up with TRBD1. The CDR3 spans 16 residues. Germline values: CDR1 SQVTM, CDR2 ANQGSEA. The junction had 10 bases not matched to a gene; V was cut back by 0 bases and J by 4 bases. Here the CDR3 DNA reads TGCAGCGTTGAAGATCCATTGGGGACAGGCGGCACTGAAGCTTTCTTT. Its protein product is CSVEDPLGTGGTEAFF.

The chain recombines TRBV5-1 with TRBJ1-4; possibly TRBD1 for D (6 bases). V lost 0 bases and J lost 5, with 14 bases in between. The CDR3 contains 16 residues. Germline V gene lookup returns CDR1 SGHRS and CDR2 YFSETQ. The CDR3, as DNA: TGCGCCAGCAGCTTGGATGGGGGGGCGAGAAATGAAAAACTGTTTTTT. Its translation is CASSLDGGARNEKLFF.

The chain couples TRBV28 to TRBJ2-1; D not resolved. CDR1 MDHEN and CDR2 SYDVKM come from the germline V gene. V lost 4 bases and J 4 bases, leaving 20 bases between the germline ends. The CDR3 is 17 residues long. The CDR3 DNA follows: TGTGCCAGCAGTTCTTCCACCCCAATCCCAATATACAATGAGCAGTTCTTC. Its protein is CASSSSTPIPIYNEQFF. Looking up the rest from reference TRBV28 and TRBJ2-1 gives the full variable domain: DVKVTQSSRYLVKRTGEKVFLECVQDMDHENMFWYRQDPGLGLRLIYFSYDVKMKEKGDIPEGYSVSREKKERFSLILESASTNQTSMYLCASSSSTPIPIYNEQFFGPGTRLTVL.

This clone was found a few times. The gene calls are TRBV27 and TRBJ2-2; D is uncertain. V shed 0 bases and J shed 6 bases, with 14 bases lying between them. CDR1 is MNHEY, CDR2 SMNVEV, per germline (reference sequence). This CDR3 spans 16 amino acids. The CDR3 bases are TGTGCCAGCAGTTTATCATACAACCTCCGGGCCGGGGAGCTGTTTTTT. It encodes CASSLSYNLRAGELFF.

Only one count was recorded for this clone. At one end the junction does not follow the germline gene, possibly because of a read error. This chain uses TRBV19 with TRBJ1-5; D call uncertain. The germline V gene has CDR1 LNHDA and CDR2 SQIVND (reference sequence). This CDR3 region has 15 residues. CDR3 residues: CASSKSYYSNQPQHF. The CDR3 nucleotides read TGCGCCAGTAGTAAGAGCTATTATAGCAATCAGCCCCAGCATTTT.

The rearrangement links TRBV21-1 to TRBJ1-5. TRBV21-1 is a listed pseudogene. The CDR3 extends over 16 amino acids. The CDR3 coding sequence is TGTGCCAGCACCCCGTGGGATACCTATAGCAATCAGCCCCAGCATTTT. Protein product: CASTPWDTYSNQPQHF.

This chain links TRBV6-9 with TRBJ2-2; 9 bases line up with TRBD1. Trimming took 8 bases from V and 6 from J; bases not matched to a gene: 4. There are 13 residues in the CDR3. Germline CDR1 reads MNHGY; CDR2 reads SVAAGI. CDR3 bases: TGTGCCAGCGGAAGACAGGGGGCCGGGGAGCTGTTTTTT. Translation gives CASGRQGAGELFF.

The rearrangement uses TRBV7-9 and TRBJ2-3, with 10 bases identical to TRBD2. The V gene's germline CDR1 is SEHNR and CDR2 FQNEAQ (reference sequence). This CDR3 has 16 amino acids. V shed 1 base and J 1 base; nucleotides not matched to a gene: 2. In nucleotides, the CDR3 is TGTGCCAGCAGCTTAGTAGCGGGAGGTGGCACAGATACGCAGTATTTT. Protein sequence: CASSLVAGGGTDTQYF.

The rearrangement links TRBV11-1 to TRBJ1-2, with TRBD1 matching over 7 bases. The CDR3 runs 13 residues. The ends lost 5 bases at V and 8 bases at J; junction bases unmatched: 8. CDR1 and CDR2 from the germline V gene are SGHAT and FQDESV (reference sequence). The CDR3 spells CASSLDRVFGYTF. The CDR3 DNA follows: TGTGCCAGCAGCCTCGACAGGGTCTTCGGCTACACCTTC.

This chain uses TRBV7-3 with TRBJ2-5, with D unclear. Trimming removed 5 bases from V and 0 bases from J, with 7 bases in between. Germline values: CDR1 SGHTA, CDR2 FQGTGA. This CDR3 has 13 amino acids. For the CDR3, the DNA is TGTGCCAGCAGCCGAGGATACCAAGAGACCCAGTACTTC. Translated: CASSRGYQETQYF.

The chain couples TRBV28 to TRBJ1-1, with a weak D call TRBD1 (5 bases). Germline V CDR1 and CDR2: MDHEN, SYDVKM. The germline V and J ends were trimmed by 8 bases and 1 base, with 8 bases remaining between them. CDR3 size: 12 residues. CDR3 sequence: CASSRANTEAFF. CDR3 nucleotides: TGTGCCAGCTCCAGGGCGAACACTGAAGCTTTCTTT.

The chain carries TRBV7-2 and TRBJ2-3, with 8 bases matching TRBD2. Germline assignment: CDR1 SGHTA and CDR2 FQGNSA. The CDR3 consists of 16 residues. The V gene end was trimmed by 2 bases and the J gene end by 1 base; junction bases not matched to a gene: 5. As DNA, the CDR3 is TGTGCCAGCAGCTTAAGTGGAGCGGGGGGCACAGATACGCAGTATTTT. Protein product: CASSLSGAGGTDTQYF.

The rearrangement joins TRBV7-2 to TRBJ2-5, with 9 bases matching TRBD2. Per germline, CDR1 SGHTA and CDR2 FQGNSA. This CDR3 is 15 amino acids long. V was pared by 1 base and J by 2 bases, with 2 bases of the junction left unmatched. The CDR3 DNA reads as TGTGCCAGCAGCTTAGACGGACTAGCGCAAGAGACCCAGTACTTC. Amino acids: CASSLDGLAQETQYF.

The chain is built from TRBV6-1 and TRBJ1-3; possible D gene TRBD1, 5 bases. Trimming took off 1 base at V and 4 bases at J, with 20 bases between the two ends. The CDR3 sequence is 18 residues long. Germline values: CDR1 MNHNS, CDR2 SASEGT. CDR3 bases: TGTGCCAGCAGTGAAGATCCCCTGACAGCGGCAAAAGGAAACACCATATATTTT. It encodes CASSEDPLTAAKGNTIYF.

The J gene is TRBJ1-6, the V gene TRBV5-1; D is perhaps TRBD1 (5 bases). CDR3 length equals 14 residues. In germline, CDR1 is SGHRS, CDR2 YFSETQ. V was cut by 4 bases and J by 10 bases, with 15 bases left in between. The CDR3 sequence: CASSPPSRGSPLHF. CDR3 DNA sequence: TGCGCCAGCAGCCCCCCCTCCCGGGGGTCACCCCTCCACTTT.

This chain joins TRBV10-1 and TRBJ2-7; unclear D gene. V lost 2 bases and J lost 5, with 13 bases in between. The germline CDR1 and CDR2 sequences are WNHNN and SYGVQD (reference sequence). The CDR3 loop spans 14 amino acids. For the CDR3, the DNA is TGCGCCAGCAGTGAGATCCAGACTTTTAACGAGCAGTACTTC. It encodes CASSEIQTFNEQYF.

The chain has TRBV7-9 and TRBJ2-7; no firm D call. The CDR3 is 12 amino acids. Deletions cut 3 bases from V and 5 bases from J, with 8 bases between. The germline V gene encodes CDR1 SEHNR and CDR2 FQNEAQ (reference sequence). This chain's CDR3 is CASSFNRDEQYF. Here the CDR3 DNA reads TGTGCCAGCAGCTTCAACAGAGACGAGCAGTACTTC.

This chain uses TRBV28 with TRBJ1-2; 9 nucleotides match TRBD1. The CDR3 loop spans 14 amino acids. J was trimmed by 4 bases and V by 6 bases; bases with no gene match: 6. CDR1 is MDHEN, CDR2 SYDVKM, per germline. The CDR3 coding sequence is TGTGCCAGCAGGTGGACAGGGGCGGTCTATGGCTACACCTTC. Translated: CASRWTGAVYGYTF.

The genes are TRBV11-1 and TRBJ2-1; 11 nucleotides line up with TRBD2. Per the germline V gene, CDR1 is SGHAT and CDR2 is FQDESV (reference sequence). The CDR3 runs 15 residues. With V trimmed by 4 bases and J by 7 bases, 6 bases remained unmatched. The CDR3 here is CASSSGTSGHNEQFF. CDR3 coding DNA: TGTGCCAGCAGCTCCGGGACTAGCGGTCATAATGAGCAGTTCTTC.

The chain carries TRBV5-5 and TRBJ2-7; tentatively, D is TRBD1 (6 bases). There are 15 residues in the CDR3. V was cut by 0 bases and J by 1 base, with 11 bases left in between. The germline gives CDR1 SGHKS, CDR2 YYEKEE (reference sequence). Here the CDR3 reads CASSLVGAESYEQYF. The CDR3, as DNA: TGTGCCAGCAGCTTGGTGGGGGCAGAATCCTACGAGCAGTACTTC.

The V gene is TRBV28, the J gene TRBJ1-2, with D perhaps TRBD1 (6 bases). CDR1 and CDR2 (germline): MDHEN, SYDVKM. The CDR3 extends over 16 amino acids. The V end was cut by 6 bases, the J end by 0 bases, with 17 bases between. CDR3 DNA: TGTGCCAGCAGCCTAGGGGGGGCGCGCGCTAACTATGGCTACACCTTC. Protein sequence: CASSLGGARANYGYTF.

This clone is a singleton in its sample. The gene calls are TRBV7-9 and TRBJ1-2; the match to TRBD1 covers 7 bases. The V gene end was trimmed by 5 bases and the J gene end by 6 bases; junction bases not matched to a gene: 6. Germline CDR1 reads SEHNR; CDR2 reads FQNEAQ (reference sequence). The CDR3 is 13 amino acids. Here the CDR3 reads CASSRQGPNGYTF. The CDR3 DNA reads as TGTGCCAGCAGCCGACAGGGACCTAATGGCTACACCTTC.

V and J are TRBV6-1 and TRBJ2-5; D could derive from TRBD1 or TRBD2 (5 bases each). With the DNA end fitting TRBJ2-7 better, the J assignment may be wrong. Germline V gene lookup returns CDR1 MNHNS and CDR2 SASEGT. This CDR3 is built from 13 residues. DNA for the CDR3: TGTGCCAGCAGTGAACCTCTGAGGGGCGAGCAGTACTTC. It is translated as CASSEPLRGEQYF.

A few counts support this clone. One end of the junction is discordant with germline, which a read error may explain. The rearrangement links TRBV6-5 to TRBJ1-2; 8 nucleotides agree with TRBD1. Germline loops: CDR1 MNHEY, CDR2 SVGAGI. The CDR3 is 13 residues long. CDR3 residues: CASSYTGTGPTIF. The CDR3 DNA is TGTGCCAGCAGTTACACAGGGACAGGCCCTACCATCTTC.

The chain links TRBV18 to TRBJ2-1; 7 positions match TRBD2. CDR3 size: 15 residues. V dropped 1 base and J dropped 0; count of bases not matched to a gene: 0. CDR1 is KGHSH and CDR2 is LQKENI in the germline V gene. The CDR3 sequence: CASSPRTSSYNEQFF. CDR3 coding DNA: TGTGCCAGCTCACCACGGACTAGCTCCTACAATGAGCAGTTCTTC.